The T cell receptor beta chain described here comes from a study of T cells in Graves' hyperthyroidism and ophthalmopathy. Turning to the study itself: Prior to any treatment, at the point of initial diagnosis, peripheral blood was collected.

PBMCs stemmed from less than 13 ml fresh peripheral blood. TCR beta CDR3 sequences were amplified from RNA transcripts. When the TCR CDR3 underwent first-round RT-PCR, the HTBI primer set was used. A single record per CDR3 protein comes from TCRdb applying MiXCR to the multiplex PCR reads. This sample has 300,000 to 500,000 distinct CDR3 sequences, with about 15% found just once. Study observations and caveats: In validation, the model predicted ophthalmopathy. These predictions came a median roughly 6 months before onset.

This clonotype has ten or more counts. The antigen remains undetermined. CDR1 is MNHNS, CDR2 SASEGT, per germline. V was shortened by 5 bases and J by 7 bases, with 15 bases between the two germline ends. The CDR3 extends over 14 amino acids. This TCR was recovered from a woman aged 25-40 years with Graves' hyperthyroidism. The genes are TRBV6-1 and TRBJ1-5; unclear D gene. The sequencing sample was made of blood. The CDR3 region has the DNA TGTGCCAGCAGTTCCGAAACAACAGACCAGCCCCAGCATTTT. Its protein product is CASSSETTDQPQHF.